This TCR beta chain was obtained from a study of T-cell reconstitution after alpha-beta-depleted transplantation in children listed by TCRdb under 2016. In terms of the full investigation: The study quantitatively tracked T-cell immune reconstitution after TCRalphabeta/CD19-depleted allogeneic hematopoietic cell transplantation in children using TCR repertoire profiling. Points the paper makes about the study in general: About two months after transplant, the apparently early recovery of alphabetaT-cell counts reportedly depended on just several hundred clones that had expanded rapidly and came from non-depleted graft cells. Over subsequent months, a decline in hyperexpanded clone frequencies was noted, and after one year, T-cell counts and TCRbeta diversity were mostly ascribed to newly produced T cells. In some patients, the high TCRbeta diversity seen at day 60 was put down to recipient T cells and intrathymic progenitors that had survived conditioning.

CDR1 and CDR2 are drawn from the germline V gene: SQVTM, ANQGSEA. Measured from the cysteine to the phenylalanine, the CDR3 is 17 residues long. Solely the CDR3 DNA is kept, with 51 bases framed from the first base. Trimmed from V: 3 bases; trimmed from J: 5 bases; junction bases lacking a gene match: 13. Receptor amplification or capture employed PCR. This sample was sequenced with an Illumina HiSeq 2500. TCR libraries were prepared with molecular barcoding, using unique molecular identifiers to normalize TCRbeta repertoire quantification. Using fastp trimming at Q25 and MiXCR clonotype assembly, TCRdb reanalyzed the public sequencing data and kept in-frame beta chains. When rows share a CDR3 protein, they turn into one entry using the most common DNA and genes. The sample table lists more than 400,000 distinct CDR3 sequences, more than 9.5% of them with a count of one. The ten most abundant clones make up around 15% of the sample.

The treatment or condition label of this sample denotes: allogeneic hematopoietic cell transplantation with graft depleted of TCRalphabeta T cells and CD19 B cells. The children who served as transplant recipients had been given grafts of TCRalphabeta/CD19-depleted allogeneic hematopoietic cells. This clonotype was seen a few times. No cognate antigen has been identified for it. It has no much larger one-base neighbor in the sample; base qualities were not kept. This sample comprised PBMCs, mostly from graft donor cells, obtained 180 days after TCRalphabeta/CD19-depleted stem cell transplant. The receptor's source is a female patient aged 2-10 years who had a stem cell transplant for aplastic anemia, so the T cells may come from the graft donor. The rearrangement joined TRBV29-1 to TRBJ2-7, with 13 central nucleotides matching TRBD2. The bases are TGCAGCGTTGATACAAATTTACTAGCGGGAGGGGGTCACGAGCAGTACTTC. Its protein reads: CSVDTNLLAGGGHEQYF.